The rows below give T cell receptor beta chains drawn from one sample of a study of blood T cells in healthy people across ages. TCRdb reprocessed the 5' RACE reads with MiXCR, giving one entry per CDR3 protein. The repertoire holds about 970,000 distinct CDR3 sequences, with roughly 50% as singletons. The sample was blood. Every receptor here comes from a woman in her sixties or seventies in good health. The CDR3 runs from the conserved cysteine through the conserved F or W. Fields, in order: D gene, V gene, clone size, J gene, CDR3 protein, CDR3 DNA. D genes are given only for firm matches. The listing skips clone size in some rows; elsewhere it reads once, few, many or a size class.

TRBD1	TRBV9	-	TRBJ2-3	CASSAGQRTDTQYF	TGTGCCAGCAGCGCGGGACAGCGCACAGATACGCAGTATTTT
-	TRBV6-5	-	TRBJ2-1	CASSLLTPSEQFF	TGTGCCAGCAGTTTGTTAACGCCCAGTGAGCAGTTCTTC
-	TRBV6-6	-	TRBJ2-7	CASSGLYYEQYF	TGTGCCAGCAGCGGACTATACTACGAGCAGTACTTC
TRBD2	TRBV7-2	-	TRBJ2-5	CASSLTRGRSETQYF	TGTGCCAGCAGCTTAACTCGCGGGAGGAGCGAGACCCAGTACTTC
-	TRBV12-3/TRBV12-4	-	TRBJ2-6	CASFPPGVSLSGANVLTF	TGTGCCAGCTTTCCCCCAGGGGTATCCCTCTCTGGGGCCAACGTCCTGACTTTC
-	TRBV12-3/TRBV12-4	few	TRBJ2-7	CASSIDMGHPYEQYF	TGTGCCAGCAGTATAGACATGGGGCACCCCTACGAGCAGTACTTC
-	TRBV6-2/TRBV6-3	-	TRBJ2-7	CASSYSRAGEQYF	TGTGCCAGCAGTTACTCGAGAGCTGGCGAGCAGTACTTC
TRBD1	TRBV9	-	TRBJ2-3	CASSVGQGRSDTQYF	TGTGCCAGCAGCGTAGGACAGGGAAGGTCAGATACGCAGTATTTT
TRBD2	TRBV5-1	-	TRBJ2-3	CASSSRGSGRSADTQYF	TGCGCCAGCAGCTCCCGGGGTAGCGGGAGGTCTGCAGATACGCAGTATTTT
-	TRBV29-1	-	TRBJ2-3	CSVDTASTDTQYF	TGCAGCGTTGATACGGCCAGCACAGATACGCAGTATTTT
TRBD2	TRBV4-2	-	TRBJ2-1	CASSQTAVLAGVYNEQFF	TGTGCCAGCAGCCAAACCGCCGTGCTAGCGGGAGTCTACAATGAGCAGTTCTTC
-	TRBV28	few	TRBJ2-7	CASRIPGPHGTPVYEQYF	TGTGCCAGCAGGATACCTGGCCCGCACGGGACACCAGTCTACGAGCAGTACTTC
-	TRBV12-3/TRBV12-4	few	TRBJ1-5	CASSPRQYNQPQHF	TGTGCCAGCAGTCCGAGACAGTATAATCAGCCCCAGCATTTT
TRBD1	TRBV30	few	TRBJ2-7	CAWRDPSTGKSAEQYF	TGTGCCTGGAGGGACCCCTCGACAGGGAAGTCGGCCGAGCAGTACTTC
-	TRBV5-1	-	TRBJ2-5	CASSLLIRDRSETQYF	TGCGCCAGCAGCCTCCTCATCCGAGACAGATCAGAGACCCAGTACTTC
-	TRBV12-3/TRBV12-4	-	TRBJ2-7	CASSFGRQADTYEQYF	TGTGCCAGCAGTTTTGGGAGACAGGCCGATACCTACGAGCAGTACTTC
TRBD2	TRBV20-1	-	TRBJ2-5	CSATGLAGGILQETQYF	TGCAGTGCTACGGGACTAGCGGGAGGGATACTACAAGAGACCCAGTACTTC
TRBD1	TRBV20-1	-	TRBJ2-1	CSAGTGINEQFF	TGCAGTGCCGGGACAGGGATAAATGAGCAGTTCTTC
-	TRBV21-1	few	TRBJ2-5	CASSQGEEEQYF	TGTGCCAGCAGCCAGGGGGAGGAGGAGCAGTACTTC
TRBD2	TRBV7-2	few	TRBJ2-3	CASSLLAGQRGTQYF	TGTGCCAGCAGCTTGCTAGCGGGACAGAGAGGGACGCAGTATTTT
TRBD2	TRBV20-1	few	TRBJ2-1	CSATPGLADNEQFF	TGCAGTGCTACCCCGGGACTAGCAGACAATGAGCAGTTCTTC
TRBD2	TRBV20-1	-	TRBJ2-1	CSASNREAYNEQFF	TGCAGTGCTAGTAACCGGGAGGCTTACAATGAGCAGTTCTTC
TRBD2	TRBV7-9	-	TRBJ2-2	CASSLGLAGGPGELFF	TGTGCCAGCAGCTTAGGACTAGCGGGAGGCCCCGGGGAGCTGTTTTTT
TRBD2	TRBV5-4	-	TRBJ2-7	CASSLGTSGYYEQYF	TGTGCCAGCAGCTTGGGGACTAGCGGGTACTACGAGCAGTACTTC
-	TRBV12-3/TRBV12-4	-	TRBJ1-1	CASTLLANTEAFF	TGTGCCAGCACCCTACTCGCGAACACTGAAGCTTTCTTT
TRBD2	TRBV4-1	-	TRBJ2-3	CASSGSLTSASTDTQYF	TGCGCCAGCAGCGGATCCTTAACTAGCGCTTCCACAGATACGCAGTATTTT
-	TRBV28	-	TRBJ2-5	CASSLVTQVTETQYF	TGTGCCAGCAGTTTGGTGACTCAAGTGACAGAGACCCAGTACTTC
TRBD2	TRBV28	few	TRBJ2-3	CASTVSGGGYSDTQYF	TGTGCCAGCACCGTTTCTGGGGGAGGGTATTCAGATACGCAGTATTTT
-	TRBV5-1	-	TRBJ2-1	CASSPLRRTYNEQFF	TGCGCCAGCAGCCCCCTCAGGAGGACCTACAATGAGCAGTTCTTC
TRBD2	TRBV13	-	TRBJ2-3	CVSSLFSGRSNTQYF	TGTGTCAGCAGCTTATTTAGCGGGAGGTCGAATACGCAGTATTTT
-	TRBV7-2	-	TRBJ2-1	CANSPIGSYNEQFF	TGTGCCAACAGCCCCATAGGCTCCTACAATGAGCAGTTCTTC
TRBD2	TRBV4-1	-	TRBJ2-2	CASSRGGINTGELFF	TGCGCCAGCTCGCGGGGGGGAATTAACACCGGGGAGCTGTTTTTT
-	TRBV4-1	-	TRBJ2-5	CASSQWSGLVGSYEQYF	TGCGCCAGCAGCCAGTGGAGTGGGCTAGTAGGTTCTTATGAGCAGTACTTC
-	TRBV10-3	-	TRBJ2-1	CAISESQGTYNEQFF	TGTGCCATCAGTGAAAGCCAGGGAACTTACAATGAGCAGTTCTTC
-	TRBV10-3	many	TRBJ2-5	CAISESGPSETQYF	TGTGCCATCAGTGAGTCGGGACCTTCGGAGACCCAGTACTTC
-	TRBV11-2	-	TRBJ2-3	CASSLAWGRDTQYF	TGTGCCAGCAGCTTAGCTTGGGGGAGGGATACGCAGTATTTT
-	TRBV7-2	-	TRBJ1-6	CASSSRNPNNSPLHF	TGTGCCAGCAGCTCAAGGAATCCCAATAATTCACCCCTCCACTTT
-	TRBV20-1	-	TRBJ1-2	CSARGGQGIGGGYTF	TGCAGTGCTAGAGGGGGACAAGGGATAGGGGGAGGCTACACCTTC
TRBD1	TRBV5-1	few	TRBJ1-2	CASSLQLTGPFGYTF	TGCGCCAGCAGCTTACAGCTGACAGGGCCCTTTGGCTACACCTTC
TRBD2	TRBV20-1	-	TRBJ2-1	CSAGESGRSSNEQFF	TGCAGTGCTGGGGAGAGCGGGAGGAGTAGCAATGAGCAGTTCTTC
-	TRBV15	few	TRBJ2-3	CATSDTEIGVTQYF	TGTGCCACCTCTGACACCGAGATAGGGGTGACGCAGTATTTT